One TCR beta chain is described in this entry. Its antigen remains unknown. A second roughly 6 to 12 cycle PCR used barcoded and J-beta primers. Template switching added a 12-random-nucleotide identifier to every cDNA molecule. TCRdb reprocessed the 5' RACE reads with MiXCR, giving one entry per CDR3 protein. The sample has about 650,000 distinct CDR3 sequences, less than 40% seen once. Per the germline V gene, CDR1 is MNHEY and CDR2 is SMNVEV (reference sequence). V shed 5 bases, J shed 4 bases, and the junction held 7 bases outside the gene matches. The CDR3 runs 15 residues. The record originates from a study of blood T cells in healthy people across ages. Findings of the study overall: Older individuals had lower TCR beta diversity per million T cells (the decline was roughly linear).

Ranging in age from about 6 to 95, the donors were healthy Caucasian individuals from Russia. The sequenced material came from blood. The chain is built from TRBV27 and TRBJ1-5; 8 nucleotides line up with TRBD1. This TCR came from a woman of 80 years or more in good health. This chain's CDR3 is CASSNDRGGNQPQHF. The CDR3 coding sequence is TGTGCCAGCAGTAATGACAGGGGAGGTAATCAGCCCCAGCATTTT.